One and the same sample provided the 3 T cell receptor beta chains below, sequenced in a study of blood T cell repertoires in COVID-19. Libraries were prepared by immunoSEQ multiplex PCR; TCRdb keeps only in-frame clonotypes and omits some of them. Of around 140,000 clones listed, roughly 83% are singletons. Sequencing was done on a sample of peripheral blood. The receptors here all came from a woman over 75 with acute or convalescent COVID-19.

CDR3 DNA: TGTGCCAGCTCAGCGAGGACTAGCGTCGTCAACGTCTATGAGCAGTTCTTC. Its translation is CASSARTSVVNVYEQFF. This sequence joins TRBV18 and TRBJ2-1, with TRBD2 matching over 9 bases. The germline CDR1 and CDR2 sequences are KGHSH and LQKENI. The CDR3 spans 17 residues. Trimming cost V 5 bases and J 8 bases; bases outside gene matches: 16.

The chain has TRBV5-4 and TRBJ2-3; possible D gene TRBD2, 6 bases. Germline V gene sequence: CDR1 SGHNT, CDR2 YYREEE (reference sequence). CDR3 length equals 15 residues. The V end was cut by 2 bases, the J end by 0 bases, with 10 bases between. The chain's CDR3 is CASSFGLASTDTQYF. The DNA of the CDR3 is TGTGCCAGCAGCTTTGGTCTAGCGAGCACAGATACGCAGTATTTT.

The chain has TRBV9 and TRBJ2-3; 8 nucleotides agree with TRBD2. Germline-derived CDR1 and CDR2 are SGDLS and YYNGEE. This CDR3 is 16 amino acids long. With 3 bases clipped from V and 6 bases from J, the junction kept 12 bases outside the gene matches. Here the CDR3 reads CASSEGSGLATDTQYF. The CDR3 nucleotides read TGTGCCAGCAGCGAGGGGTCCGGACTAGCAACTGATACGCAGTATTTT.